The 31 T cell receptor beta chains below come from one sample, sequenced in a study of tumor and adjacent non-tumor tissue in lung cancer. The template was RNA from unsorted bulk tissue. The library came from three nested PCR rounds adapted from ARM-PCR protocols. TCRdb re-called the multiplex PCR reads with MiXCR, one entry per CDR3 protein. The repertoire has 220,000 or so distinct CDR3 sequences, approximately 74% of them found once; the top ten carry 20% to 25%. Specimen: lung tumor tissue. The origin of the receptors is a man in his 60s with non-small cell lung cancer.

The V and J genes are TRBV5-4 and TRBJ2-2; TRBD2 is a possible D gene (6 bases). In germline, CDR1 is SGHNT, CDR2 YYREEE (reference sequence). The CDR3 is 15 residues long. V gave up 1 base and J gave up 8 bases, with 15 bases separating them. The DNA of the CDR3 is TGTGCCAGCAGCTTGAGACGGGGGAAGGCAGGGGAGCTGTTTTTT. It specifies CASSLRRGKAGELFF.

As to this clonotype: A read error may account for a junction end that differs from germline. This chain joins TRBV29-1 and TRBJ1-2, with TRBD1 matching over 7 bases. CDR1 is SQVTM and CDR2 is ANQGSEA in the germline V gene. The CDR3 runs to 14 residues. Written as DNA, the CDR3 is TGCCGCGTGCGGGACAGCCGAGCTAGCTATGGCTACACCTTC. Translation: CRVRDSRASYGYTF.

There are a few counts of this clonotype. For the CDR3, the DNA is TGTGCCAGCAGCTTAGGTCGCCAGGGCGGCTACGGGGGGGTGTACAATGAGCAGTTCTTC. Its translation: CASSLGRQGGYGGVYNEQFF. This chain links TRBV11-3 with TRBJ2-1, with 8 bases that match TRBD2. Unmatched junction bases numbered 18, after V lost 1 base and J lost 4 bases. This CDR3 is built from 20 residues. The germline CDR1 and CDR2 sequences are SGHNT and YENEEA.

As regards this clonotype: Since a much larger clone is just one base distant, this may be a read error. The chain is built from TRBV11-3 and TRBJ2-3; D uncertain. Per germline, CDR1 SGHNT and CDR2 YENEEA. The CDR3 runs 14 residues. The CDR3 nucleotides are TGTACCAGCAGCTTATCCGGGAGCACAGATACGCAGTATTTT. Protein: CTSSLSGSTDTQYF.

For this clonotype: A much larger clone is a single base away; this may be a read error. The gene calls are TRBV6-5 and TRBJ1-1; weak D call: TRBD1 (5 bases). The CDR3 covers 15 residues. Germline CDR1 is MNHEY and CDR2 is SVGAGI. CDR3 protein: CASSLKGLRNTEASF. The CDR3 DNA is TGTGCCAGCAGTCTCAAGGGGCTCCGGAACACTGAAGCTTCCTTT.

In the case of this clonotype: The junction and the germline gene differ at one end; a read error may be behind it. The rearrangement links TRBV20-1 to TRBJ1-1; the D is unclear. This CDR3 contains 14 residues. Germline CDR1 DFQATT, CDR2 SNEGSKA (reference sequence). CDR3 sequence (DNA): TGTAGTGCTCTCTGGGCCAAAATTCGGACTGGAGCTTTCTTT. Its protein product is CSALWAKIRTGAFF.

Of note for this clonotype: It may be a read error: a sequence one base away is much more abundant. The gene calls are TRBV4-2 and TRBJ2-7; possible D gene TRBD2, 5 bases. The CDR3 consists of 15 residues. Germline CDR1 reads LGHNA; CDR2 reads YNFKEQ. The CDR3 sequence is CTSSQLERSSYEQYF. The DNA for the CDR3 is TGTACCAGCAGCCAGCTAGAGCGGAGCTCCTACGAGCAGTACTTC.

The sample holds many counts of this clonotype. The V call is TRBV11-2, the J call TRBJ2-3; 9 bases align to TRBD1. This CDR3 spans 17 amino acids. Germline V gene data show CDR1 as SGHAT and CDR2 as FQNNGV. Trimming took 5 bases from V and 0 from J; bases not matched to a gene: 9. The CDR3 sequence is CASSVTRTGASTDTQYF. The CDR3 coding sequence is TGTGCCAGCAGCGTAACCCGGACAGGGGCTAGCACAGATACGCAGTATTTT.

The chain joins TRBV6-2 or TRBV6-3 to TRBJ1-2, with 7 positions matching TRBD1. Trimming took 4 bases from V and 4 from J; bases not matched to a gene: 6. CDR3 length equals 14 residues. Germline V CDR1 and CDR2: MNHEY, SVGEGT. CDR3 amino acids: CASSSRQGFYGYTF. The CDR3 DNA sequence: TGTGCCAGCAGTTCCCGACAGGGCTTCTATGGCTACACCTTC.

Remarks on this clonotype: A read error may explain this, as a much larger clone is one base away. This chain connects TRBV6-5 to TRBJ2-2; D is ambiguous. CDR3 length: 11 amino acids. CDR1 and CDR2 from the germline V gene are MNHEY and SVGAGI. The CDR3 spells CTSSLYGELFF. CDR3 DNA sequence: TGTACCAGCAGCCTGTACGGGGAGCTGTTTTTT.

This clonotype was seen at least ten times. The V and J genes are TRBV11-2 and TRBJ1-1, with D tentatively TRBD1 (6 bases). Trimming stripped 2 bases from V and 4 bases from J, with 11 bases between. The CDR3 sequence is 14 residues long. CDR1 and CDR2 from the germline V gene are SGHAT and FQNNGV. CDR3 DNA: TGTGCCAGCAGCTTACACACAGGGAGCACTGAAGCTTTCTTT. This sequence encodes CASSLHTGSTEAFF.

As for this clonotype: One end of the junction is discordant with germline, which a read error may explain. J is TRBJ2-7 and V is TRBV12-3 or TRBV12-4, with 7 nucleotides matching TRBD2. The CDR3 is 14 amino acids. The CDR3 nucleotides are TGTGCCATCAGTTTAGGGAGGGGTAGCTATGAGCAGTACTTC. It specifies CAISLGRGSYEQYF.

As to this clonotype: A junction boundary mismatches the germline segment, possibly from a read error. V and J are TRBV11-2 and TRBJ2-3, with D maybe TRBD2 (6 bases). The CDR3 spans 15 residues. Per germline, CDR1 SGHAT and CDR2 FQNNGV. As DNA, the CDR3 is TGTGCCAGCAGCTTAGACCGGGAGACAAGAGATACCCAGTATTTT. This gives the protein CASSLDRETRDTQYF. Complete variable domain (other parts from reference TRBV11-2 and TRBJ2-3): EAGVAQSPRYKIIEKRQSVAFWCNPISGHATLYWYQQILGQGPKLLIQFQNNGVVDDSQLPKDRFSAERLKGVDSTLKIQPAKLEDSAVYLCASSLDRETRDTQYFGPGTRLTVL.

V is TRBV20-1 and J is TRBJ2-5; 10 nucleotides agree with TRBD1. The CDR3 covers 18 residues. Looked up from germline, CDR1 is DFQATT and CDR2 is SNEGSKA (reference sequence). CDR3 DNA sequence: TGCAATGCAGAGCCGGGACAGGGGCCCCAAGGGTGGCAAGAGACCCAGTACTTC. Translated, it gives CNAEPGQGPQGWQETQYF.

This chain links TRBV6-5 with TRBJ2-1, with 7 bases that match TRBD2. J was trimmed by 4 bases and V by 2 bases; bases with no gene match: 14. CDR1 and CDR2 from the germline V gene are MNHEY and SVGAGI. The length of the CDR3 is 18 residues. CDR3 sequence: CASSYRPGEGRPYNEQFF. CDR3 nucleotide sequence: TGTGCCAGCAGTTACAGACCGGGGGAGGGACGGCCTTACAATGAGCAGTTCTTC.

The table lists this clonotype with a count of one. Without the conserved terminal phenylalanine or tryptophan, this CDR3 likely stems from a read error. It is unclear where the CDR3 begins or ends on the DNA, so no DNA is shown, and the CDR3 is as TCRdb lists it. The chain is built from TRBV12-3 or TRBV12-4 and TRBJ1-5; the table's D call, TRBD1, was not checked against the DNA. The CDR3 sequence runs 16 residues, both termini included. This chain's CDR3 is CASSLGGTGDNQPQLS.

This chain's CDR3 is CASSPGTSGGSHVQYF. In nucleotides, the CDR3 is TGTGCCAGCAGCCCGGGGACTAGCGGGGGCTCACACGTGCAGTACTTC. The chain is built from TRBV11-1 and TRBJ2-7; 14 nucleotides match TRBD2. The ends lost 5 bases at V and 9 bases at J; junction bases unmatched: 12. There are 16 residues in the CDR3. Germline assignment: CDR1 SGHAT and CDR2 FQDESV (reference sequence).

This chain links TRBV12-3 or TRBV12-4 with TRBJ2-7; no clear D gene. V was cut by 6 bases and J by 1 base, with 16 bases left in between. This CDR3 has 15 amino acids. CDR3 loop: CASSFGSRRSYEQYF. In nucleotides, the CDR3 is TGTGCCAGCAGCTTCGGGTCGCGGCGATCCTACGAGCAGTACTTC.

As to this clonotype: At one boundary the junction diverges from the germline segment, which might be a read error. This chain uses TRBV20-1 with TRBJ2-3; D is unresolved. Germline-derived CDR1 and CDR2 are DFQATT and SNEGSKA (reference sequence). CDR3 length: 13 residues. The DNA for the CDR3 is TGCAGTGCTAGCGGTCGACGCACAGATGCGCAGTATTTT. This translates into CSASGRRTDAQYF.

On this clonotype: This may be a read error, as it is one base from a much larger clone. This sequence joins TRBV6-1 and TRBJ1-1; 8 bases line up with TRBD1. The CDR3 extends over 12 amino acids. Germline V gene data show CDR1 as MNHNS and CDR2 as SASEGT. Written as DNA, the CDR3 is TGTGCCAGCACCGAAAAGGGGCAGGGGGCTCTCTTT. It codes for CASTEKGQGALF.

This clonotype came up many times. The chain recombines TRBV20-1 with TRBJ2-3; 11 nucleotides align to TRBD1. This CDR3 is 14 amino acids long. Germline V gene data show CDR1 as DFQATT and CDR2 as SNEGSKA (reference sequence). J was trimmed by 7 bases and V by 5 bases; bases with no gene match: 8. The CDR3 DNA reads TGCAGTGCTTCCAGGACAGGGGGCTTATATACGCAGTATTTT. Residues: CSASRTGGLYTQYF.

This clonotype was found a few times. The chain combines TRBV29-1 with TRBJ2-1, with 8 bases fitting TRBD1. The length of the CDR3 is 13 residues. Germline V gene data show CDR1 as SQVTM and CDR2 as ANQGSEA. Trimming took 2 bases from V and 6 from J; bases not matched to a gene: 3. The CDR3 loop is CSVERTGFNEQFF. CDR3 in DNA: TGCAGCGTTGAAAGGACAGGGTTCAATGAGCAGTTCTTC.

The rearrangement uses TRBV5-4 and TRBJ2-6; D might be TRBD2 (5 bases). The germline V gene encodes CDR1 SGHNT and CDR2 YYREEE (reference sequence). This CDR3 is built from 14 residues. CDR3 DNA: TGTATCAGCGGCTTAGATCCTGGGGCCAACGTCCTGACTTTC. This gives the protein CISGLDPGANVLTF.

CDR3 in amino acids: CASSFGQRRAEAFF. The CDR3 DNA reads as TGTGCCAGCAGTTTCGGGCAGCGGAGGGCTGAAGCTTTCTTT. The V gene is TRBV12-3 or TRBV12-4, the J gene TRBJ1-1, with D uncertain. CDR3 size: 14 residues. The V and J ends lost 3 bases and 6 bases respectively, with 14 bases between them.

This clonotype was observed a handful of times. The chain carries TRBV4-2 and TRBJ1-1, with 10 bases that match TRBD1. V gave up 4 bases and J gave up 2 bases; unmatched junction bases: 4. The CDR3 extends over 15 amino acids. CDR1 is LGHNA, CDR2 YNFKEQ, per germline. CDR3 nucleotide sequence: TGTGCCAGCAGCCGCAGACAGGGGGCAAACACTGAAGCTTTCTTT. Protein sequence: CASSRRQGANTEAFF.

Remarks on this clonotype: It may be a read error: a sequence one base away is much more abundant. Given the absence of the conserved phenylalanine or tryptophan at the CDR3 end, a read error is likely. This chain joins TRBV29-1 and TRBJ2-7; D unclear. This CDR3 spans 13 amino acids. The ends were cut back, 2 bases at V and 5 bases at J, with 13 bases in the middle. From germline, CDR1 is SQVTM and CDR2 ANQGSEA. CDR3 sequence: CSVEQDVSDEQYL. The DNA of the CDR3 is TGCAGCGTTGAACAGGATGTCAGTGACGAGCAGTACTTA.

Comments on this clonotype: A much larger clone lies a single base off, so this may be a read error. V gene TRBV11-3 combines with J gene TRBJ2-2, with TRBD2 matching 7 bases. From germline, CDR1 is SGHNT and CDR2 YENEEA. The CDR3 contains 15 residues. The CDR3 DNA reads TGTGCCAGCAGCTTTCGGGGGGAGAACATCGGGGAGCTGTTTTTT. Protein: CASSFRGENIGELFF.

V usage is TRBV14 and J usage is TRBJ2-3; D is undetermined. The CDR3 runs to 11 residues. Per the germline V gene, CDR1 is SGHDN and CDR2 is FVKESK. V was trimmed by 5 bases and J by 10 bases, leaving 10 bases between them. DNA for the CDR3: TGTGCCAGCAGCGTTTTGGATGCGCAGTATTTT. The encoded protein is CASSVLDAQYF.

At least ten counts were recorded for this clonotype. This rearrangement joins TRBV20-1 to TRBJ1-2; 7 bases line up with TRBD1. Germline-derived CDR1 and CDR2 are DFQATT and SNEGSKA (reference sequence). The junction had 11 bases not matched to a gene; V was cut back by 5 bases and J by 8 bases. The length of the CDR3 is 13 residues. The CDR3 protein is CSAGRGGLGGYTF. Written as DNA, the CDR3 is TGCAGTGCTGGCCGAGGGGGCTTGGGGGGCTACACCTTC.

This clonotype was seen a handful of times. The chain couples TRBV28 to TRBJ2-5; D gene ambiguous. This CDR3 has 12 amino acids. Trimming pared 5 bases from V and 8 bases from J, leaving 12 bases between. CDR1 and CDR2 from the germline V gene are MDHEN and SYDVKM. CDR3 DNA sequence: TGTGCCAGCAGTGGCGGCTCAGAAACCCAGTACTTC. Its protein is CASSGGSETQYF.

The CDR3 is CARSPPQGVTNEKLFF. The CDR3 region has the DNA TGTGCCAGAAGCCCCCCTCAGGGGGTAACTAATGAAAAACTGTTTTTT. This chain joins TRBV28 and TRBJ1-4, with 7 bases that match TRBD1. CDR3 length equals 16 residues. Looked up from germline, CDR1 is MDHEN and CDR2 is SYDVKM. Trimming removed 9 bases from V and 1 base from J; junction bases left unmatched: 11.